This TCR beta chain was sequenced during a study of blood T cells in healthy people across ages (dated by TCRdb to the mid-2010s). About the full investigation: In model experiments, template switching captured about one uniquely barcoded TCR beta cDNA molecule for every two T cells. The donors were divided into four age groups: young (average approximately 15 years), middle-aged (roughly 42), aged (approximately 62) and long-lived (more than 75). The study measured age-related changes in TCR beta repertoire diversity using deep sequencing normalized with unique cDNA molecular identifiers. Using the same blood draw, the study looked at two additional independent replicas of 1 million unique cDNA reads for two donors, one aged 18 to 30 and the other aged 80 or older.

The library was made by 5' RACE. Data came from an Illumina HiSeq 2500. The second PCR ran for about 6 to 11 cycles and used a J-beta primer mix along with a sample-barcoded 5' primer. A template-switch 5' adaptor carrying 12 random nucleotides introduced a unique molecular identifier onto each TCR beta cDNA molecule. Each sample yielded at least 2.5 million CDR3-containing paired-end reads. First-strand cDNA synthesis was performed from all RNA using the Mint cDNA synthesis kit, with priming by a TRBC-specific oligonucleotide. Following uracil-DNA glycosylase treatment, all cDNA underwent a first 18-cycle PCR with the universal primers M1SS and BC2_uni_R. Under the source paper's analysis protocol: Each sample was normalized by randomly selecting 1 million high-quality reads, each carrying a distinct molecular identifier. Instead of being binned into consensus sequences, reads with shared molecular identifiers were discarded. CDR3 identification, clonotype clustering and error correction used MiTCR with a Q25 quality threshold and the strictest error-elimination algorithm. A nonparametric unseen species model with Euler transformation was used to estimate a lower bound on total TCR beta diversity. TCRdb took the public reads, trimmed them with fastp at Q25, ran MiXCR for clone calling and kept in-frame beta chains. Duplicate CDR3 protein sequences are folded into a single record with the most common DNA and genes. TCRdb's processing, not the study's, gives the V and J calls here. The sample yields approximately 780,000 distinct CDR3 sequences; roughly 24% were counted once. Around 2.9% of the sample lies in the top ten.

Trimming removed 7 bases from V and 3 bases from J; the gene matches leave 9 bases unexplained. There are 15 amino acids in the CDR3, from cysteine to phenylalanine inclusive. Only CDR3 DNA remains: 45 bases, in frame from the first base. General study outcomes and caveats: Observed TCR beta diversity per million T cells fell roughly linearly with age, and a significant reduction was already apparent by age roughly 40. Conclusive comparison of naive and antigen-experienced compartments was prevented by the profiling of bulk unsorted PBMCs. Compared with the aged group, more naive CD4+ T cells, fewer expanded clones and increased TCR diversity were shown by the long-lived group, suggesting age selection. Estimates of total diversity based on one million sequenced T cells were regarded as lower bounds and as underestimates. The CMV infection status of donors was not known, potentially confounding age-related changes in expanded clonotypes. There was a strong correlation between observed TCR beta diversity and the percentage of naive T cells measured by flow cytometry.

The donors were some 36 Caucasian individuals from Russia, aged roughly 6 to 100 years, who were systemically healthy. Ten milliliters of peripheral blood were drawn from each donor into EDTA-treated Vacutainer tubes. Ficoll-Paque density-gradient centrifugation was used to isolate PBMCs, with at least 7 million per sample. Total RNA, at least 6 micrograms per sample, was extracted from PBMCs with Trizol reagent. Naive CD45RAhigh/CD27high T cell percentages were measured by flow cytometry on a PBMC aliquot from every donor. Points on this clonotype: Its antigen target is currently unknown. Base qualities are not recorded, but no much larger clone differs from it by a single base.

The data were also submitted as part of a second study, on T cells of mothers and their children. From the second report: The donors were nine systemically healthy Caucasian individuals, made up of three mothers and their six children. cDNA synthesis used all of the extracted RNA, with approximately 1.4 ug of RNA in each 15 ul reaction. In the second PCR, sample barcodes and 2-4 random nucleotides were introduced via the M1S primer. Each mother yielded over 10 million TCR beta CDR3 reads and each child about 3 million reads. Thymic selection shapes the output of TCR recombination in a similar way in related and unrelated pairs, and inherited differences have a minor effect. Normalized repertoire overlap was always slightly but never significantly higher in related than unrelated mother-child pairs. No persistent microchimeric T cell clones were detected, at a sensitivity of roughly 93 clones per million clonotypes. Deep NGS was used in the study to compare the TCR beta repertoires of mothers and children and to look for features that separate related mother-child pairs from unrelated individuals. The mean age was roughly 44 +/- 4 years for the mothers and around 11 +/- 4 years for the children. After adapters were ligated using NEBNext reagents, the libraries underwent 100+100 nt paired-end sequencing on an Illumina HiSeq 2000. To avoid cross-contamination, the mother libraries and the child libraries were prepared a month apart and sequenced in separate runs. Each donor had between about 500,000 and 2,300,000 distinct TCR beta clonotypes identified. Naive TCR beta clonotypes were estimated from low-frequency clonotypes matched to each donor's FACS-determined naive share, without sorting.

This receptor chain uses TRBV12-3 or TRBV12-4 and TRBJ1-2; 9 bases in between match TRBD1. The sequenced sample consisted of blood. This TCR was sampled from a boy between 10 and 17 years old in good health. CDR3 sequence: CASTPLRQGDYGYTF. In nucleotide form, the sequence is TGTGCCAGCACCCCACTTAGACAGGGGGACTATGGCTACACCTTC.